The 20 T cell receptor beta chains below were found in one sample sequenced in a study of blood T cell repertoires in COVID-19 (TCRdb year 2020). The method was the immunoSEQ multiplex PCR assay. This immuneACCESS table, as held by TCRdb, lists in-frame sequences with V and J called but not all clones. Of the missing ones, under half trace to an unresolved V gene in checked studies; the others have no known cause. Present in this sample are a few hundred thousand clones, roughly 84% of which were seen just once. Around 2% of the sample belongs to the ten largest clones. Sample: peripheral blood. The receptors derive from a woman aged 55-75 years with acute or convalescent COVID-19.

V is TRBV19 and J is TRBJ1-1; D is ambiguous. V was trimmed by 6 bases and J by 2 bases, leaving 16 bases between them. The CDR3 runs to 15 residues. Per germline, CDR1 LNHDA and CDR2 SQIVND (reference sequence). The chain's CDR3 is CASSNRGKGNTEAFF. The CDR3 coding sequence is TGTGCCAGTAGCAATCGGGGAAAGGGAAACACTGAAGCTTTCTTT.

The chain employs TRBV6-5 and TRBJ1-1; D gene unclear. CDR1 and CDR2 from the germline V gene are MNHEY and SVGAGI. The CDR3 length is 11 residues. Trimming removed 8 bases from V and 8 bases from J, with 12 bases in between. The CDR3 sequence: CASVIDREAFF. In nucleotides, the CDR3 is TGTGCCAGCGTAATTGATAGAGAAGCTTTCTTT.

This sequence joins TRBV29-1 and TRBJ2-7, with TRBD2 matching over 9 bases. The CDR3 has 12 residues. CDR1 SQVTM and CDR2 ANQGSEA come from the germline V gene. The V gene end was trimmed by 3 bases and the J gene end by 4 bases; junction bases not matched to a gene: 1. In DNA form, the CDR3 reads TGCAGCGTTGAGACTAGCGGTTACGAGCAGTACTTC. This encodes CSVETSGYEQYF.

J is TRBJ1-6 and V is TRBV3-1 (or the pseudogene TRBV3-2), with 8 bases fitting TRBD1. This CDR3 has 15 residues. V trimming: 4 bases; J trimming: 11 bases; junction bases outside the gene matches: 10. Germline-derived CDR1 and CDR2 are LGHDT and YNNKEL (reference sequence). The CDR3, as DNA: TGTGCCAGCAGCCGACAGGGGTCGAAAGATGCACCCCTCCACTTT. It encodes CASSRQGSKDAPLHF.

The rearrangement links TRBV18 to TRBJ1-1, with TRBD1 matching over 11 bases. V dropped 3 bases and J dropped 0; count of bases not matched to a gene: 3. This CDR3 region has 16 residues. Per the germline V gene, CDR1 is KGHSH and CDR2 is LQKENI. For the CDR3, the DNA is TGTGCCAGCTCACCCTTGGGACAGGGGGTGAACACTGAAGCTTTCTTT. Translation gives CASSPLGQGVNTEAFF. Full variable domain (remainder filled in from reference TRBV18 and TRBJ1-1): NAGVMQNPRHLVRRRGQEARLRCSPMKGHSHVYWYRQLPEEGLKFMVYLQKENIIDESGMPKERFSAEFPKEGPSILRIQQVVRGDSAAYFCASSPLGQGVNTEAFFGQGTRLTVV.

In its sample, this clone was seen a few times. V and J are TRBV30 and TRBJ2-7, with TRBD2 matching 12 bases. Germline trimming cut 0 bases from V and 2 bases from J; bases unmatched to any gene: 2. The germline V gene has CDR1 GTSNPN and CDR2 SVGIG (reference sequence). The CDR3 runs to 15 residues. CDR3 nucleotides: TGTGCCTGGAGTGTCGGACTAGCGGGGACCTACGAGCAGTACTTC. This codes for CAWSVGLAGTYEQYF. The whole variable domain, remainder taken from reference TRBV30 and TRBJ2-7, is SQTIHQWPATLVQPVGSPLSLECTVEGTSNPNLYWYRQAAGRGLQLLFYSVGIGQISSEVPQNLSASRPQDRQFILSSKKLLLSDSGFYLCAWSVGLAGTYEQYFGPGTRLTVT.

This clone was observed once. The CDR3 region has the DNA TGTGCCACCAGCATAAACCCTGGACAGGGTGACGATACGCAGTATTTT. This sequence encodes CATSINPGQGDDTQYF. The J gene is TRBJ2-3, the V gene TRBV24-1; 8 nucleotides align to TRBD1. Germline-derived CDR1 and CDR2 are KGHDR and SFDVKD. This CDR3 comprises 16 residues. V was pared by 7 bases and J by 6 bases, with 14 bases of the junction left unmatched.

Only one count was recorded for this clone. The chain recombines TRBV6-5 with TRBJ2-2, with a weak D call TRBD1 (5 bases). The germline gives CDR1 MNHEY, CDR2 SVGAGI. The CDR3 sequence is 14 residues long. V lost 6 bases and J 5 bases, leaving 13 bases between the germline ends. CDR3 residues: CASRNKQATGELFF. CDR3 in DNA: TGTGCCAGCAGGAATAAACAGGCGACCGGGGAGCTGTTTTTT.

CDR3 in amino acids: CASSLGGPTGGKLFF. The CDR3 region has the DNA TGTGCCAGCAGCTTGGGGGGTCCTACTGGAGGAAAACTGTTTTTT. The rearrangement uses TRBV5-4 and TRBJ1-4; no clear D. Germline V lookup: CDR1 SGHNT, CDR2 YYREEE (reference sequence). CDR3 size: 15 residues. Trimming cost V 0 bases and J 10 bases, with 16 bases left between them.

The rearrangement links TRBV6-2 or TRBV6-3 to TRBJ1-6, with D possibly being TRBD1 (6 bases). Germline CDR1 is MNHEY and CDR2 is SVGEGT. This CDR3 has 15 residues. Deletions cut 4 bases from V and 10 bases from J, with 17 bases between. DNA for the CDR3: TGTGCCAGCAGTTTATTAGACAGGAACGCCTCACCCCTCCACTTT. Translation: CASSLLDRNASPLHF.

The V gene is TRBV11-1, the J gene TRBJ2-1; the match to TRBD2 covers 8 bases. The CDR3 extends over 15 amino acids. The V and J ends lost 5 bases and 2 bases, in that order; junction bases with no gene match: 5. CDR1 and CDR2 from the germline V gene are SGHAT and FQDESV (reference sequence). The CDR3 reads CASSPWTSTYNEQFF. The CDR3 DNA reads TGTGCCAGCAGCCCATGGACTAGCACCTACAATGAGCAGTTCTTC.

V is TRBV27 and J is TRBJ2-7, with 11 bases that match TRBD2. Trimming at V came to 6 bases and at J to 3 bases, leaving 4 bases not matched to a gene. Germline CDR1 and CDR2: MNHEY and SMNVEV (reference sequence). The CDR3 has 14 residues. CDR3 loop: CASSRGTSGYEQYF. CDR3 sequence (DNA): TGTGCCAGCAGCAGAGGGACTAGCGGCTACGAGCAGTACTTC.

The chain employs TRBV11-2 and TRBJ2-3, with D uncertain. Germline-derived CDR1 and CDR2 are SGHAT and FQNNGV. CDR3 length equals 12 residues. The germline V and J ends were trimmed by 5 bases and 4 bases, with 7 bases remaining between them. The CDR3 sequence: CASSPLSDTQYF. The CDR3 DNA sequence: TGTGCCAGCAGCCCGTTGTCAGATACGCAGTATTTT.

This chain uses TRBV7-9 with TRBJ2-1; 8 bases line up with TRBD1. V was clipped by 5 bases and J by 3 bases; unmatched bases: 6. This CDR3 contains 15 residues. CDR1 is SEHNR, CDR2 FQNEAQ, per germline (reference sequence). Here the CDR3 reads CASSKTGGLYNEQFF. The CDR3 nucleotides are TGTGCCAGCAGCAAAACAGGGGGTCTCTACAATGAGCAGTTCTTC.

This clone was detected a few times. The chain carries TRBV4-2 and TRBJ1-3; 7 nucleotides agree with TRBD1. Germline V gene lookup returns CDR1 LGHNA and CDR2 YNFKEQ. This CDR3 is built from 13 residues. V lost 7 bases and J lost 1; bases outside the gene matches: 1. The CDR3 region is CASMDRSGNTIYF. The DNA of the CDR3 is TGTGCCAGCATGGACAGGTCTGGAAACACCATATATTTT.

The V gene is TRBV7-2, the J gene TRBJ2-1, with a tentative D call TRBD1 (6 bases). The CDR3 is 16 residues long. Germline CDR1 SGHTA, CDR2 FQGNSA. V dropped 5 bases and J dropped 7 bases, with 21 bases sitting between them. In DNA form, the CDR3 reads TGTGCCAGCAGCGTCCACAGGGCCATCCTGCGTAATGAGCAGTTCTTC. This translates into CASSVHRAILRNEQFF.

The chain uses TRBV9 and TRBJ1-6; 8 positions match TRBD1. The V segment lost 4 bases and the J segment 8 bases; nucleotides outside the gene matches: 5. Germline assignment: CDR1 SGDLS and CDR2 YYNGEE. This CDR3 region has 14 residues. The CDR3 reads CASSTTGVDSPLHF. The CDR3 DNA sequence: TGTGCCAGCAGCACGACAGGGGTGGATTCACCCCTCCACTTT.

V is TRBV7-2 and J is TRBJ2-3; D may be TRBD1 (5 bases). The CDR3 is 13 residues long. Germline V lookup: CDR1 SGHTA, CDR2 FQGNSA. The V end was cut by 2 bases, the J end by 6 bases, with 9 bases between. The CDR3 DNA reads TGTGCCAGCAGCTTATCAGGGATCGATACGCAGTATTTT. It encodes CASSLSGIDTQYF.

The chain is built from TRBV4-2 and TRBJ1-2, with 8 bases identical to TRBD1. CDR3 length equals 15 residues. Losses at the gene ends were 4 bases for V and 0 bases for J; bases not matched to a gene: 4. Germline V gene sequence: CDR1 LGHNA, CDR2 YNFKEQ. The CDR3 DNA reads TGTGCCAGCAGCCTTAGGACAGGGCCTAACTATGGCTACACCTTC. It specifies CASSLRTGPNYGYTF.

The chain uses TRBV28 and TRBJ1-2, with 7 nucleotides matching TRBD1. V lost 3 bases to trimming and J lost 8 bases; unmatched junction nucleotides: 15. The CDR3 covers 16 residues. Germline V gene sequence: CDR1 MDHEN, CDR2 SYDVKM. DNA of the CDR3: TGTGCCAGCAGTTTTTTGACAGGGTATGTCGTGGGGGGCTACACCTTC. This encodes CASSFLTGYVVGGYTF.